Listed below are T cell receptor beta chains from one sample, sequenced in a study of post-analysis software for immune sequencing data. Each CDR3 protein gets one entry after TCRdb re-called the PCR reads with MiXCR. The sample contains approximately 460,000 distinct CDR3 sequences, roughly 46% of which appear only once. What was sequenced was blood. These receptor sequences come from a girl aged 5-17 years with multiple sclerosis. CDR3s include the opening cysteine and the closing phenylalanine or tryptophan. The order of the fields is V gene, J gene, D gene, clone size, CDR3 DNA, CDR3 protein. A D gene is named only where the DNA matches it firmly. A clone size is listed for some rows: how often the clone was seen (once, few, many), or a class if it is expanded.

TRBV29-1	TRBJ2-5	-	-	TGCAGCGCGGGACCTCGTGAGACCCAGTACTTC	CSAGPRETQYF
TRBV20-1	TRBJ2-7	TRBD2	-	TGCAGTGCTAGAGATAGGTCTAGCGGGAGGGTTGTCGCCTACGAGCAGTACTTC	CSARDRSSGRVVAYEQYF
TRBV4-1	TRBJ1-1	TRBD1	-	TGCGCCAGCAGCCCACCTGGGACAGGGGGCGGGAGGGGCACTGAAGCTTTCTTT	CASSPPGTGGGRGTEAFF
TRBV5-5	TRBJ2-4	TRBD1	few	TGTGCCAGCAGCACGAACCGGGACAGGGCGATGGTAAACGCCAAAAACATTCAGTACTTC	CASSTNRDRAMVNAKNIQYF
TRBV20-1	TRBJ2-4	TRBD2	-	TGCAGTGCTACCAGCGGGAGTGCCAAAAACATTCAGTACTTC	CSATSGSAKNIQYF
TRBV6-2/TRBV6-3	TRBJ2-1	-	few	TGTGCCAGCAGTTACGGCCGAATATTAAGAGAGCAGTTCTTC	CASSYGRILREQFF
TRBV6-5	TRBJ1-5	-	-	TGTGCCAGCAGTTATGGGGCAGGCAATCAGCCCCAGCATTTT	CASSYGAGNQPQHF
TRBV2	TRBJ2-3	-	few	TGTGCCAGCAGACCCCGGCAGGGAGGTTGGGATACGCAGTATTTT	CASRPRQGGWDTQYF
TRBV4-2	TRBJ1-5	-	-	TGTGCCAGCAGCCAGGACACCGGGAGCAATCAGCCCCAGCATTTT	CASSQDTGSNQPQHF
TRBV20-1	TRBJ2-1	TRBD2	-	TGCAGTGCTAGAGGCGGGACTAGCGGGAGGAGCTACAATGAGCAGTTCTTC	CSARGGTSGRSYNEQFF
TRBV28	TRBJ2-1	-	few	TGTGCCAGCAGTTTATGGGGGACTGTCGGCAACAATGAGCAGTTCTTC	CASSLWGTVGNNEQFF
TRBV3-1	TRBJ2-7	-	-	TGTGCCAGCAGCCAAGATTCAGAGGGCTACGAGCAGTACTTC	CASSQDSEGYEQYF
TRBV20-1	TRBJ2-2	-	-	TGCAGTGCTAGCCTAGTAGCGAACACCGGGGAGCTGTTTTTT	CSASLVANTGELFF
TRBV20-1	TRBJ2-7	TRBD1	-	TGCAGTGCGGATGGACAGGGGGACTACGAGCAGTACTTC	CSADGQGDYEQYF
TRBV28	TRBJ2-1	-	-	TGTGCCAGCAGTCCCTTTAGCGGTTTAGGCAATGAGCAGTTCTTC	CASSPFSGLGNEQFF
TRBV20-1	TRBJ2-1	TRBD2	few	TGCAGTGCTCAGCGGGAGGGCTCCTACAATGAGCAGTTCTTC	CSAQREGSYNEQFF
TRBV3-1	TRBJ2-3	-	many	TGTGCCAGCAGCCAGGTCAGGGTCCCAGATACGCAGTATTTT	CASSQVRVPDTQYF
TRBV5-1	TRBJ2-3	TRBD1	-	TGCGCCAGCAGCTGGGGACAGGGGGCGGAAGATACGCAGTATTTT	CASSWGQGAEDTQYF
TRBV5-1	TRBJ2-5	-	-	TGCGCCAGCAGCCCGACGCCAAACCAAGAGACCCAGTACTTC	CASSPTPNQETQYF
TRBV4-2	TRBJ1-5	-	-	TGTGCCAGCAGCCAAGACAGGGAGAATCAGCCCCAGCATTTT	CASSQDRENQPQHF
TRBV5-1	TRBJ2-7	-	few	TGCGCCAGTTGCACGGGGGGACAGGATTACGAGCAGTACTTC	CASCTGGQDYEQYF
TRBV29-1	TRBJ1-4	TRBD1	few	TGCAGCGCCGGACCCGGGACAGGGGATGCAAAACTGTTTTTT	CSAGPGTGDAKLFF
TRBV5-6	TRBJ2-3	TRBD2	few	TGTGCCAGCAGCTTGCAGGGCGGGAGTGAGGATACGCAGTATTTT	CASSLQGGSEDTQYF
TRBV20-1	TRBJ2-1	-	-	TGCAGTGCTAGTAAGAAGCGGGTTTTATACAATGAGCAGTTCTTC	CSASKKRVLYNEQFF
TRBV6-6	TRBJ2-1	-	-	TGTGCCGGCAGTTACTCGGCTGGCGCCTACAATGAGCAGTTCTTC	CAGSYSAGAYNEQFF
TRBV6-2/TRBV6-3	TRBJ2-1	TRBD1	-	TGTGCCAGCATAGACAGACAGGGGGCGTGGGACAATGAGCAGTTCTTC	CASIDRQGAWDNEQFF
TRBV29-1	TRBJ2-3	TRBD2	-	TGCAGCGTTGAAGATCATACGCGGGAGATGGTGAGGACAGATACGCAGTATTTT	CSVEDHTREMVRTDTQYF
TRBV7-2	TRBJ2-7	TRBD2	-	TGTGCCAGCAGCATCAAGGGAGGGCGGGGCGAGCAGTACTTC	CASSIKGGRGEQYF
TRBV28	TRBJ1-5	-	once	TGTGCCAGCACCCAACAACAGGGCACCAATCAGCCCCAGCATTTT	CASTQQQGTNQPQHF